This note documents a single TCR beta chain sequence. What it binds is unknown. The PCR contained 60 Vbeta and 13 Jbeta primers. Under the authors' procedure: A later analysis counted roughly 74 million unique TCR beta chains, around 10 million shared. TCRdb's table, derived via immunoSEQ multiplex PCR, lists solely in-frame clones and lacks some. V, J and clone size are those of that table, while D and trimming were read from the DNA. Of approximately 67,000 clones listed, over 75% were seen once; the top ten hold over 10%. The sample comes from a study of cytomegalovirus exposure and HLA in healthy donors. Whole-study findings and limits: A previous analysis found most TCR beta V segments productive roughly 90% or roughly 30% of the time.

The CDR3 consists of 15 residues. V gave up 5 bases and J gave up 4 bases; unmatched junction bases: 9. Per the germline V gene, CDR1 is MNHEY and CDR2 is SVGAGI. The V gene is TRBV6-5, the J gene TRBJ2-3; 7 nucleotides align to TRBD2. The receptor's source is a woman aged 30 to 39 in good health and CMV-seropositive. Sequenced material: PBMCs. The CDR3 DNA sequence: TGTGCCAGCAGTCTATCTAGCGGTGGGGCAGATACGCAGTATTTT. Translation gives CASSLSSGGADTQYF.